The sequence of this T cell receptor beta chain was determined in a study of tumour-infiltrating T cells in Burkitt lymphoma. Study-level information: Repertoire clonality predicted overall and progression-free survival.

Here immunoSEQ multiplex PCR was the method, and the copy in TCRdb shows in-frame clones only, minus some. This sample yields about 6,600 clones, of which about 83% are seen a single time; around 10% belongs to the top ten. V gave up 0 bases and J gave up 0 bases; unmatched junction bases: 4. Germline V CDR1 and CDR2: SGDLS, YYNGEE. The CDR3 runs 16 residues. The TCR originated in a human donor with Burkitt lymphoma. Sequenced sample: tumor tissue. The chain carries TRBV9 and TRBJ2-7; 9 bases are shared with TRBD2. The CDR3 sequence: CASSVGPAGGSYEQYF. For the CDR3, the DNA is TGTGCCAGCAGCGTAGGTCCAGCGGGGGGCTCCTACGAGCAGTACTTC.